This entry concerns a single T cell receptor (beta chain). The source of the sample is a study of T cells expressing NK-cell markers. TCRdb processed the 5' RACE reads again and assigns one entry to each CDR3 protein, with no DNA. In total, the table holds 200,000 to 300,000 distinct CDR3 sequences. CDR1 is SQVTM and CDR2 is ANQGSEA in the germline V gene. The CDR3 covers 15 residues. This chain joins TRBV29-1 and TRBJ1-1; absent DNA, TCRdb's TRBD1 call cannot be checked. The specimen sequenced was blood T cells: a sorted CD56 or NKG2C T cell subset, CD4+ or CD8+ T cells, or bulk PBMC T cells (not recorded which). The receptor was derived from a man aged 18 to 35 in good health. CDR3 residues: CSVESRGRLNTEAFF.